Detailed here is one TCR beta chain. Its antigen remains unknown. This specimen belongs to a study of T cells expressing NK-cell markers. Notes on the study in general: The share of CD8+ T cells held by dominant NKG2C+ clonotypes was roughly 1.0-8% in about 6 donors. The same clonotypes also predominated in the CD3+CD56-NKG2C+ fraction of several donors.

The CDR3 spans 16 residues. CDR1 MGHRA and CDR2 YSYEKL come from the germline V gene. With UMIs, 5'RACE template switching was used to make TCR beta cDNA. With the 5' RACE reads reprocessed, TCRdb shows one record per CDR3 protein and no DNA. The repertoire table contains over 200,000 distinct CDR3 sequences. Sequencing was performed on blood T cells: a sorted CD56 or NKG2C T cell subset, CD4+ or CD8+ T cells, or bulk PBMC T cells (not recorded which). The clonotype comes from a man aged 18 to 35 in good health. The chain has TRBV4-1 and TRBJ2-2; TCRdb gives TRBD2 as the D gene, but with no DNA this cannot be confirmed. The CDR3 reads CASSQGGGSYAGELFF.